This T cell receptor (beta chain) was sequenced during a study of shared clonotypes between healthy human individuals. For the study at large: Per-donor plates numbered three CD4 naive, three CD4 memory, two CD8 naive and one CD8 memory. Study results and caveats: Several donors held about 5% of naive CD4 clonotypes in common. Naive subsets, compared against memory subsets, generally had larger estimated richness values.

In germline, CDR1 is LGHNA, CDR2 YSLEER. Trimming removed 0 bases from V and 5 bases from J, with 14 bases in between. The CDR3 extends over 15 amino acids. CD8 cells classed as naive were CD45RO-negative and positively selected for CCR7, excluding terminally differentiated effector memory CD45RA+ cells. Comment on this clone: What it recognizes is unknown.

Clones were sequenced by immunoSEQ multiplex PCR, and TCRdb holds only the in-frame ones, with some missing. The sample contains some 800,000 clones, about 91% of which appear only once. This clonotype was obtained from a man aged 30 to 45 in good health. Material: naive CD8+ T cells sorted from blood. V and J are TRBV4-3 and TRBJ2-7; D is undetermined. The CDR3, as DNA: TGCGCCAGCAGCCAAGATTTAGGCAGCAGCAACGAGCAGTACTTC. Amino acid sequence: CASSQDLGSSNEQYF.